The 14 T cell receptor beta chains presented below share a single source sample, sequenced in a study of blood T cells in healthy people across ages. Combining a sample-barcoded 5' primer with a J-beta primer mix, a second PCR ran for roughly 7 to 12 cycles. TCRdb ran MiXCR on the 5' RACE reads and lists one entry per CDR3 protein. This sample has under 800,000 distinct CDR3 sequences, with approximately 43% found just once. The material sequenced was blood. These TCRs come from a woman aged 55-69 years in good health.

The chain has TRBV11-3 and TRBJ2-4; 7 bases line up with TRBD1. Germline values: CDR1 SGHNT, CDR2 YENEEA. The junction had 6 bases not matched to a gene; V was cut back by 5 bases and J by 8 bases. This CDR3 has 13 amino acids. CDR3 sequence reads: CASSPTGRDIQYF. The CDR3 region has the DNA TGTGCCAGCAGCCCGACAGGGCGGGACATTCAGTACTTC.

This clonotype showed up many times. The rearrangement uses TRBV18 and TRBJ1-6; no definite D call. This CDR3 is 14 amino acids long. V lost 3 bases, J lost 5 bases, and 8 bases lay in between. Germline lookup yields CDR1 KGHSH and CDR2 LQKENI. The CDR3 sequence is CASSPGLDNSPLHF. The CDR3, as DNA: TGTGCCAGCTCACCGGGTCTTGATAATTCACCCCTCCACTTT.

The chain couples TRBV6-2 or TRBV6-3 to TRBJ2-1; TRBD1 or TRBD2 may be the D gene (5 bases each). CDR1 is MNHEY and CDR2 is SVGEGT in the germline V gene. V lost 4 bases, J lost 8 bases, and 15 bases lay in between. The CDR3 contains 14 residues. In DNA, the CDR3 is TGTGCCAGCAGTTCCGGGACCGCTAACGATGAGCAGTTCTTC. It translates to CASSSGTANDEQFF.

Note on this clonotype: One junction end disagrees with the germline gene, perhaps due to a read error. The chain has TRBV7-3 and TRBJ1-1; 9 bases align to TRBD1. The CDR3 runs 15 residues. CDR1 and CDR2 (germline): SGHTA, FQGTGA. The CDR3 region is CTSSLQGAWNTEAFF. CDR3 nucleotide sequence: TGTACCAGCAGCTTACAGGGGGCGTGGAACACTGAAGCTTTCTTT.

This clonotype was observed at least ten times. The chain uses TRBV29-1 and TRBJ2-3, with 9 bases matching TRBD1. After removal of 6 bases from V and 2 bases from J, the junction contained 9 bases not matched to a gene. CDR1 is SQVTM and CDR2 is ANQGSEA in the germline V gene. The CDR3 spans 15 residues. CDR3 amino acids: CSVDRGRIDTDTQYF. The CDR3, as DNA: TGCAGCGTGGACAGGGGCCGGATCGACACAGATACGCAGTATTTT.

This chain uses TRBV3-1 with TRBJ2-7; perhaps TRBD2 as D (7 bases). Judging by the DNA end, TRBJ2-5 fits better; the J call may be wrong. This CDR3 has 15 residues. Germline CDR1 is LGHDT and CDR2 is YNNKEL (reference sequence). The CDR3 sequence: CASSHRWGGSETQYF. The CDR3 DNA sequence: TGTGCCAGCAGCCATCGATGGGGGGGCTCGGAGACCCAGTACTTC.

Points on this clonotype: Possible read error: a much larger clone is one base away. The chain links TRBV7-3 to TRBJ2-5; 7 bases map to TRBD2. In germline, CDR1 is SGHTA, CDR2 FQGTGA. V shed 5 bases and J 11 bases; nucleotides not matched to a gene: 17. This CDR3 is 15 amino acids long. The CDR3 sequence: CASSHAPEGGTKQYF. CDR3 DNA sequence: TGTGCCAGCAGCCACGCCCCGGAGGGCGGGACTAAGCAGTACTTC.

The CDR3 protein is CASSFSSRGNTGELFF. The CDR3 DNA reads TGCGCCAGCAGCTTTAGTTCACGGGGGAACACCGGGGAGCTGTTTTTT. The chain has TRBV5-1 and TRBJ2-2; TRBD2 might be the D (5 bases). The CDR3 runs to 16 residues. Trimming shortened V by 2 bases and J by 1 base, and 12 bases separated the two germline ends. The germline CDR1 and CDR2 sequences are SGHRS and YFSETQ.

This rearrangement joins TRBV12-3 or TRBV12-4 to TRBJ1-5; TRBD1 agrees at 7 bases. The CDR3 has 14 residues. After removal of 4 bases from V and 3 bases from J, the junction contained 3 bases not matched to a gene. The CDR3 region is CASSSKGANQPQHF. The CDR3 region has the DNA TGTGCCAGCAGTTCTAAGGGGGCCAATCAGCCCCAGCATTTT.

In its sample, this clonotype was seen a few times. The chain is built from TRBV3-1 and TRBJ2-3; 10 nucleotides match TRBD2. Germline lookup yields CDR1 LGHDT and CDR2 YNNKEL (reference sequence). J lost 1 base, V lost 3 bases, and 7 bases had no gene match. The CDR3 consists of 17 residues. The CDR3 sequence: CASSQGTGLAGTDTQYF. CDR3 bases: TGTGCCAGCAGCCAGGGAACCGGACTAGCGGGCACAGATACGCAGTATTTT.

The genes are TRBV7-6 and TRBJ2-5, with D tentatively TRBD2 (6 bases). The CDR3 covers 15 residues. V was clipped by 1 base and J by 3 bases, with 12 bases between them. Germline assignment: CDR1 SGHVS and CDR2 FNYEAQ. CDR3 amino acids: CASSLGRGGEETQYF. In nucleotides, the CDR3 is TGTGCCAGCAGCTTAGGGCGGGGTGGGGAAGAGACCCAGTACTTC. The complete variable domain, with remaining parts taken from reference TRBV7-6 and TRBJ2-5, reads GAGVSQSPRYKVTKRGQDVALRCDPISGHVSLYWYRQALGQGPEFLTYFNYEAQQDKSGLPNDRFSAERPEGSISTLTIQRTEQRDSAMYRCASSLGRGGEETQYFGPGTRLLVL.

CDR3 loop: CASRQGLPYEQYF. In nucleotides, the CDR3 is TGTGCCAGCAGACAGGGACTCCCCTACGAGCAGTACTTC. V gene TRBV12-3 or TRBV12-4 combines with J gene TRBJ2-7, with D perhaps TRBD1 or TRBD2 (6 bases each). V lost 6 bases and J 2 bases, leaving 11 bases between the germline ends. This CDR3 contains 13 residues.

This clonotype was detected only once. With a much larger clone just one base away, this may be a read error. The V call is TRBV29-1, the J call TRBJ2-5, with a weak D call TRBD2 (5 bases). The germline gives CDR1 SQVTM, CDR2 ANQGSEA. This CDR3 is built from 12 residues. Here the CDR3 reads CGAIDTRWEQYF. The CDR3 DNA is TGCGGCGCAATCGATACGCGGTGGGAGCAGTACTTC.

The chain joins TRBV6-4 to TRBJ2-1; a possible D gene is TRBD1 (6 bases). The V gene's germline CDR1 is MRHNA and CDR2 SNTAGT. The CDR3 consists of 15 residues. Trimming removed 5 bases from V and 0 bases from J, with 11 bases in between. CDR3 DNA: TGTGCCAGCAGTCGGACAGCCTTCTCCTACAATGAGCAGTTCTTC. This encodes CASSRTAFSYNEQFF.